Here is one TCR beta chain with its context. Its matching antigen is unknown. This specimen belongs to a study of lymphopenia after photon versus proton radiotherapy. General study results and limits: Oligoclonal CD8+ Temra expansion after nadir drove photon patients' diversity drop. Relative stability marked proton patients; photon patients lost diversity and naive cells.

Germline CDR1 SGHNT, CDR2 YYREEE (reference sequence). V lost 4 bases and J lost 0; bases outside the gene matches: 6. The CDR3 is made up of 15 amino acids. Assay: immunoSEQ multiplex PCR; the TCRdb copy retains only in-frame clones and omits some. The sample has almost 30,000 clones; 87% are singletons. Sequenced material: peripheral blood, taken from a patient treated with proton-based radiotherapy. V and J are TRBV5-4 and TRBJ2-7; 8 nucleotides agree with TRBD2. This clonotype was obtained from a woman aged 60-70 years with cholangiocarcinoma. Some clones in this sample may be carry-over from other donors' samples. The CDR3 DNA reads TGTGCCAGCAGCCCCAGCGGGGGCAACTCCTACGAGCAGTACTTC. Translation: CASSPSGGNSYEQYF.